This T cell receptor (beta chain) appears in the sequencing data of a study of CD8+ T cells in alopecia areata. Treatment indicated: oral pan-JAK inhibitor, 5-10 mg twice daily. Trimming took 4 bases from V and 3 from J, leaving 11 bases between them. Germline V gives CDR1 SGHRS, CDR2 YFSETQ. The CDR3 is made up of 14 amino acids. Reverse transcription of extracted RNA yielded cDNA, which provided the sequencing template. Only in-frame clones appear in the TCRdb table, and some are missing; sequencing was by immunoSEQ multiplex PCR. The sample comprises some 200,000 clones, more than 55% of which are singletons, and less than 3.5% rests with the top ten.

The sequence was collected from a human donor with alopecia areata. This chain links TRBV5-1 with TRBJ1-5, with D maybe TRBD1 (6 bases). The starting material was CD4+ T cells sorted from blood, obtained at week 4, from a patient treated with tofacitinib. CDR3 sequence reads: CASSPRGDNQPQHF. In nucleotides, the CDR3 is TGCGCCAGCAGCCCTAGGGGGGACAATCAGCCCCAGCATTTT.